This T cell receptor (beta chain) was retrieved from a study of control samples from healthy donors and cancer patients. Sequencing was performed with immunoSEQ multiplex PCR; in TCRdb, only in-frame clones are kept and a portion is missing. This table has 70,000 to 85,000 clones, around 80% appearing once. CDR1 MNHNS and CDR2 SASEGT come from the germline V gene. This CDR3 is built from 13 residues. J gave up 6 bases and V 3 bases, and 4 bases lay outside the gene matches. This receptor was identified in a man aged 55 to 70 with head and neck cancer. The chain couples TRBV6-1 to TRBJ2-7; 8 nucleotides line up with TRBD1. Sequencing was done on a sample of PBMCs. The CDR3 loop reads CASSDLTGVEQYF. The CDR3 DNA sequence: TGTGCCAGCAGTGACCTGACAGGGGTCGAGCAGTACTTC.